The entry that follows covers one T cell receptor (beta chain) sequence. The data originate from a study of blood T cell repertoires in COVID-19. The germline CDR1 and CDR2 sequences are MDHEN and SYDVKM. With 3 bases clipped from V and 4 bases from J, the junction kept 2 bases outside the gene matches. The CDR3 is made up of 15 amino acids. TCRdb keeps only in-frame clones here, not all; method: immunoSEQ multiplex PCR. The sample holds 150,000 to 200,000 clones, 70% to 90% seen once. This chain connects TRBV28 to TRBJ2-3, with 12 positions matching TRBD2. The clonotype originates from a woman aged 60-75 years with COVID-19, enrolled during active disease. The sequenced material came from peripheral blood. Here the CDR3 DNA reads TGTGCCAGCAGTTTCCTAGCGGGAGGGCCAGATACGCAGTATTTT. It yields the protein CASSFLAGGPDTQYF.